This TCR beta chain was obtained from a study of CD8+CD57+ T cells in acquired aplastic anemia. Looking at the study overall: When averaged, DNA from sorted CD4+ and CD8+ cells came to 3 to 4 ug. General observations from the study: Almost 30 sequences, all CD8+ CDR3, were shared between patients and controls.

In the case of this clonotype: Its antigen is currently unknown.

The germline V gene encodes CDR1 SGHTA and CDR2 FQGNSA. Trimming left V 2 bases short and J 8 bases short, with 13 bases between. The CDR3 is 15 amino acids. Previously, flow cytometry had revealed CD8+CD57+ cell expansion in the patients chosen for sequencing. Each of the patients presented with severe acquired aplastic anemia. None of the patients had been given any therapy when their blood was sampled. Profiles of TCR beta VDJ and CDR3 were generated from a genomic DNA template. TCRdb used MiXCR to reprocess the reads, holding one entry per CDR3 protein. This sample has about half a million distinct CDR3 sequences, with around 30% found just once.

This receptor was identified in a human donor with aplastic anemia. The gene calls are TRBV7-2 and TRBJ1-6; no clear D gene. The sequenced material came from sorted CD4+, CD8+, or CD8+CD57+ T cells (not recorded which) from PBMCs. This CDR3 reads CASSLLGLSDSPLHF. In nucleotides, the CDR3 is TGTGCCAGCAGCTTATTAGGTCTATCGGATTCACCCCTCCACTTT.